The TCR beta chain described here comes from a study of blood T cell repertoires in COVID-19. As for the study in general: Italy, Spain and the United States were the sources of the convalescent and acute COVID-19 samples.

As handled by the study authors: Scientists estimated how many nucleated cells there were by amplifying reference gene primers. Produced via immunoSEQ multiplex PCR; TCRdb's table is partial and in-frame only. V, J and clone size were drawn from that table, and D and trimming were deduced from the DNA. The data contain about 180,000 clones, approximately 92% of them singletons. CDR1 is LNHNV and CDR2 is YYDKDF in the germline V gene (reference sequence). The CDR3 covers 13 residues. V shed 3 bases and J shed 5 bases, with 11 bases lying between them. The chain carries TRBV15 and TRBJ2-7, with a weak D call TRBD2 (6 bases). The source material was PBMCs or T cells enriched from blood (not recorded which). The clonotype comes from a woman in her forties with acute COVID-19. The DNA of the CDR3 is TGTGCCACCAGCAGGGAGGGGTGGGACGAGCAGTACTTC. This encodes CATSREGWDEQYF.